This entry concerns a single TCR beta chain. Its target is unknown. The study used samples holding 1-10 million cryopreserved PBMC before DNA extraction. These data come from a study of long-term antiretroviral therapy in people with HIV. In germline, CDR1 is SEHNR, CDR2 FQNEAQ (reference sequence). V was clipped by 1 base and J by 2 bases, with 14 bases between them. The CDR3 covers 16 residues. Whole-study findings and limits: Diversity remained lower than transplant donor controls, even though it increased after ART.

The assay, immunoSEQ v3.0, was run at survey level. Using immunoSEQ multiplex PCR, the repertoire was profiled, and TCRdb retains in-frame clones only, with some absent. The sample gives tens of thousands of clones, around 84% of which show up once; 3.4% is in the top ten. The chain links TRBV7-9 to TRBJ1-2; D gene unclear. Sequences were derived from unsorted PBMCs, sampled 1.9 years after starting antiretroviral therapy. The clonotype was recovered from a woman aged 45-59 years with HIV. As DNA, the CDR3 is TGTGCCAGCAGCTTAGGGGGTGCGGTTTTAAACTATGGCTACACCTTC. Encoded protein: CASSLGGAVLNYGYTF.